This TCR beta chain was found in a study of blood T cell repertoires in COVID-19. For the study at large: The origin of the acute and convalescent COVID-19 samples was the United States, Italy and Spain.

Trimming removed 5 bases from V and 10 bases from J; junction bases left unmatched: 3. Germline V CDR1 and CDR2: SGHTA, FQGNSA. CDR3 length equals 14 residues. The method was immunoSEQ multiplex PCR; TCRdb's version includes in-frame clones alone and lacks a portion of them. The table includes almost 300,000 clones, 85% to 90% detected once. The rearrangement uses TRBV7-2 and TRBJ1-6, with TRBD1 identical over 12 bases. This TCR came from a woman in her twenties or thirties with COVID-19, enrolled during active disease. Sequenced sample: peripheral blood. CDR3 sequence: CASSRDRGRSPLHF. CDR3 bases: TGTGCCAGCAGCCGGGACAGGGGGCGATCACCCCTCCACTTT.